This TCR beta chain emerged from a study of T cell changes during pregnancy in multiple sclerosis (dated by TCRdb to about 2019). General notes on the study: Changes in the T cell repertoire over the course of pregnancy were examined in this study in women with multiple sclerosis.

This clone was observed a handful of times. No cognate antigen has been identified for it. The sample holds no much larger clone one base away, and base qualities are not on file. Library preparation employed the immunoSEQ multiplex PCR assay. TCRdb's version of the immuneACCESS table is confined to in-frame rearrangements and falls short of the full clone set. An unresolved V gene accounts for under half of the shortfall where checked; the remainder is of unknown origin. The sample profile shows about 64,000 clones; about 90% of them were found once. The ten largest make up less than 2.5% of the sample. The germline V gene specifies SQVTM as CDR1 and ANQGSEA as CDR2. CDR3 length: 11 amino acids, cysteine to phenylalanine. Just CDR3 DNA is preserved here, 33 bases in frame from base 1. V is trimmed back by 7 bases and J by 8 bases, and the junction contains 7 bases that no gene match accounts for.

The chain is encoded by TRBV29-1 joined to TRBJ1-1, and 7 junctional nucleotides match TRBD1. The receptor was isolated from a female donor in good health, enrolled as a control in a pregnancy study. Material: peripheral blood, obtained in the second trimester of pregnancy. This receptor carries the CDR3 CSGGRDREAFF. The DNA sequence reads TGCAGCGGAGGAAGGGACAGAGAAGCTTTCTTT. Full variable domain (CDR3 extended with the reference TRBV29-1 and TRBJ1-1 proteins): SAVISQKPSRDICQRGTSLTIQCQVDSQVTMMFWYRQQPGQSLTLIATANQGSEATYESGFVIDKFPISRPNLTFSTLTVSNMSPEDSSIYLCSGGRDREAFFGQGTRLTVV.